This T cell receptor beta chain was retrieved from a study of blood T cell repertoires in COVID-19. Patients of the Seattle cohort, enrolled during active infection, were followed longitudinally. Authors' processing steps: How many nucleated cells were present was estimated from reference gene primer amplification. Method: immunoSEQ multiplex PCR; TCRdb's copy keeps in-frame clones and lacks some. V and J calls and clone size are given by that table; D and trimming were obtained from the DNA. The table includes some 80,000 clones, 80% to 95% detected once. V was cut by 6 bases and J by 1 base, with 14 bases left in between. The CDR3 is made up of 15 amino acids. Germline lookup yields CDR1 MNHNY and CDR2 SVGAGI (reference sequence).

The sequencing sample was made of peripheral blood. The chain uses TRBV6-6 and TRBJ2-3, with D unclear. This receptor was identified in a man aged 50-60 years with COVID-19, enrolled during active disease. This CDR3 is CASSNWVGGTDTQYF. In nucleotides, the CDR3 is TGTGCCAGCAGCAACTGGGTGGGCGGCACAGATACGCAGTATTTT.